This record covers a single T cell receptor (beta chain). This clone was counted a single time. Its binding antigen is unknown. Qualities for individual bases were not recorded, and no much larger clone is one base off. The record originates from a study of control samples from healthy donors and cancer patients (dated by TCRdb to the early 2020s). The protocol used for the library was the immunoSEQ multiplex PCR assay. Held by TCRdb, this immuneACCESS table contains in-frame sequences only and omits some clones. Under half of the omission traces to an unresolved V gene where checked; the cause of the rest is unknown. The sample records under 200,000 clones, roughly 95% of which are singletons. The biggest ten clones account for approximately 0.97% of the sample. For CDR1 and CDR2, the germline V gene lists SGHRS and YFSETQ. The CDR3 holds 13 amino acids from the cysteine to the phenylalanine. Only the CDR3 region is kept as DNA, spanning 39 bases read in frame from base 1. V was cut back by 2 bases and J by 3 bases, leaving a gap of 9 bases between them.

Source material: blood. This receptor was taken from a woman aged 25 to 39 in good health. The chain uses TRBV5-1 and TRBJ2-7; too little of a D gene remains to name it. The nucleotide sequence is TGCGCCAGCAGCTTCAACCAGCACTACGAGCAGTACTTC. This gives the protein CASSFNQHYEQYF.